Described below is a single TCR beta chain sequence and its context. The assay was immunoSEQ multiplex PCR, and TCRdb's table has in-frame clones only and misses some. Of about 270,000 clones detected, around 90% appear once; the ten largest clones hold approximately 4%. These data originate in a study of blood T cell repertoires in COVID-19. Membership in each cohort depended on participant-reported clinical history. Germline loops: CDR1 LGHDT, CDR2 YNNKEL (reference sequence). The CDR3 runs 14 residues. Trimming pared 4 bases from V and 0 bases from J, leaving 9 bases between. V and J are TRBV3-1 (or the pseudogene TRBV3-2) and TRBJ1-1; D uncertain. Specimen: PBMCs or T cells enriched from blood (not recorded which). This clonotype was obtained from a woman aged 30 to 39 with acute COVID-19. The CDR3 sequence is CASSPTSMNTEAFF. CDR3 sequence (DNA): TGTGCCAGCAGCCCCACATCGATGAACACTGAAGCTTTCTTT.